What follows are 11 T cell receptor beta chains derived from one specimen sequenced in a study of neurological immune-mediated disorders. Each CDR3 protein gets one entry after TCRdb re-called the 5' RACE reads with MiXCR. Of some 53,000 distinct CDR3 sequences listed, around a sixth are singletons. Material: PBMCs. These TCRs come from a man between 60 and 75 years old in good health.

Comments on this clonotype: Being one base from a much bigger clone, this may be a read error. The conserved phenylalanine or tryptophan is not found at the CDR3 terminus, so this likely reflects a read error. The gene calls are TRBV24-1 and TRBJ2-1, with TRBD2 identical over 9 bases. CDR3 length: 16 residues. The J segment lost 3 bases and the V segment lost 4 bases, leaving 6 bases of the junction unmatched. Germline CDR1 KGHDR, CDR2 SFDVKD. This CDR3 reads CATSDPGLANYNEQFL. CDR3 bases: TGTGCCACCAGTGACCCGGGACTAGCTAACTACAATGAGCAGTTCTTA.

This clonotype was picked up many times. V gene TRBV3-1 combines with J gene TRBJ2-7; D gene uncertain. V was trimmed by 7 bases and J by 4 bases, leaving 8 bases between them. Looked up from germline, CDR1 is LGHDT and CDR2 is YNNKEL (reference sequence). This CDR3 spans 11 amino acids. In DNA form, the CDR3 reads TGTGCCAGCACTGGTGGGTACGAGCAGTACTTC. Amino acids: CASTGGYEQYF.

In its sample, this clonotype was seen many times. The CDR3 nucleotides read TGCAGTCACGGCACAGATACGCAGTATTTT. It yields the protein CSHGTDTQYF. The genes are TRBV20-1 and TRBJ2-3; D gene ambiguous. The CDR3 totals 10 residues. V was pared by 8 bases and J by 1 base, with 4 bases between. Germline CDR1 DFQATT, CDR2 SNEGSKA (reference sequence).

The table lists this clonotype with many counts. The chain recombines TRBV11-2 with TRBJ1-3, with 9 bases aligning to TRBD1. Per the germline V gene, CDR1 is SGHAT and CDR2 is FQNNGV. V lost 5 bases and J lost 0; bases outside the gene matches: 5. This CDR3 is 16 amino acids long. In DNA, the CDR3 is TGTGCCAGCAGCACAGGGGGCATCGGCTCTGGAAACACCATATATTTT. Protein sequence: CASSTGGIGSGNTIYF.

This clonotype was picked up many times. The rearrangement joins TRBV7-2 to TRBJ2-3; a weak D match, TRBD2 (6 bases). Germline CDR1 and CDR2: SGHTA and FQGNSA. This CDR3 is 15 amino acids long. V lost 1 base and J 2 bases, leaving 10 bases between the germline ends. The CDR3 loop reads CASSLVSGATDTQYF. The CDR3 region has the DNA TGTGCCAGCAGCTTAGTTAGCGGAGCCACAGATACGCAGTATTTT.

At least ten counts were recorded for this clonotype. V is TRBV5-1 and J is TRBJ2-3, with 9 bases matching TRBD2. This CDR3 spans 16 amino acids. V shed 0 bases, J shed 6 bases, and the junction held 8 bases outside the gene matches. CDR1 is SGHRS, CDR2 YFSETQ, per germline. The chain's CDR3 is CASSLERAGGVDTQYF. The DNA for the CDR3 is TGCGCCAGCAGCTTGGAGCGAGCGGGAGGAGTCGATACGCAGTATTTT.

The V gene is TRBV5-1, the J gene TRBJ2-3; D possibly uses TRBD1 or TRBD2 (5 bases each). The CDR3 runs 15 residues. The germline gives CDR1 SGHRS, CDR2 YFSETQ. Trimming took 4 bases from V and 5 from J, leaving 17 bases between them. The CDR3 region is CASSPRGQSGDTQYF. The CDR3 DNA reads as TGCGCCAGCAGCCCACGAGGACAAAGCGGAGATACGCAGTATTTT.

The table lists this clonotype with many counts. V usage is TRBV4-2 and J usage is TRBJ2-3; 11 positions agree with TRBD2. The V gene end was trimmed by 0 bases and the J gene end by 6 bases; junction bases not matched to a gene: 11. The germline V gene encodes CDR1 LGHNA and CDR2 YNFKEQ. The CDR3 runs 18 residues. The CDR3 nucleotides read TGTGCCAGCAGCCAAGAGGGCCGGCTAGCGGGAGGAATCGATACGCAGTATTTT. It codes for CASSQEGRLAGGIDTQYF.

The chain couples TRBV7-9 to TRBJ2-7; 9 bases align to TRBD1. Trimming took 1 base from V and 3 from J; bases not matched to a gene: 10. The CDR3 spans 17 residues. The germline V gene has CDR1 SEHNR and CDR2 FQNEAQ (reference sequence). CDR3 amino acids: CASSLDAPGQGIYEQYF. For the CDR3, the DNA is TGTGCCAGCAGCTTAGACGCGCCGGGACAGGGAATCTACGAGCAGTACTTC. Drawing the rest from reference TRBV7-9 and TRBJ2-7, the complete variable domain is DTGVSQNPRHKITKRGQNVTFRCDPISEHNRLYWYRQTLGQGPEFLTYFQNEAQLEKSRLLSDRFSAERPKGSFSTLEIQRTEQGDSAMYLCASSLDAPGQGIYEQYFGPGTRLTVT.

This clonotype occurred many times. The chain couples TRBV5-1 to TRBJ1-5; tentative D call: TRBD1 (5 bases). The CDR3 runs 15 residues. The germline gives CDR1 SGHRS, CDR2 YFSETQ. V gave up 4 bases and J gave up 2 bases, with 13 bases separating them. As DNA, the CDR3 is TGCGCCAGCAGCCCCCTGCCGGGGGGCAATCAGCCCCAGCATTTT. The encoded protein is CASSPLPGGNQPQHF.

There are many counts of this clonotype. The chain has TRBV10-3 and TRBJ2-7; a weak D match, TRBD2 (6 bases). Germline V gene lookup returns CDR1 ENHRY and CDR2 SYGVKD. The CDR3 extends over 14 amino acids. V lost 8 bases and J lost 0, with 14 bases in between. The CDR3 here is CAIRSGSSSYEQYF. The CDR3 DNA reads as TGTGCCATCCGGAGCGGGTCGAGCTCCTACGAGCAGTACTTC.